One sample yielded the 30 T cell receptor beta chains listed below, sequenced in a study of regulatory T cells in long-lasting Graves disease. Documented time point: newly diagnosed GD, antithyroid drugs for less than 3 months. From RNA extracted from PBMCs, the TCR library was made. Construction of the TCR beta libraries employed iRepertoire HTBI primers in conjunction with Arm-PCR of CDR3 regions. TCRdb analysed the multiplex PCR reads with MiXCR anew, one entry per CDR3 protein. This sample has roughly 430,000 distinct CDR3 sequences, with around 15% found just once. These data were also reused for a study on T cells in Graves' hyperthyroidism and ophthalmopathy.

The sample here was peripheral blood mononuclear cells (PBMCs), taken at new diagnosis, from a patient treated with antithyroid drugs. The origin of the receptors is a woman in her twenties or thirties with Graves disease.

The CDR3 DNA follows: TGTGCCAGCGGAAAATCCGGGACTAGCGGGATAGGTGAGCAGTTCTTC. It yields the protein CASGKSGTSGIGEQFF. V and J are TRBV2 and TRBJ2-1, with TRBD2 identical over 13 bases. The trim removed 8 bases at V and 9 bases at J, leaving 13 bases unmatched. Germline V gene lookup returns CDR1 SNHLY and CDR2 FYNNEI. This CDR3 spans 16 amino acids. Drawing the rest from reference TRBV2 and TRBJ2-1, the complete variable domain is EPEVTQTPSHQVTQMGQEVILRCVPISNHLYFYWYRQILGQKVEFLVSFYNNEISEKSEIFDDQFSVERPDGSNFTLKIRSTKLEDSAMYFCASGKSGTSGIGEQFFGPGTRLTVL.

This clonotype was recorded many times. V gene TRBV20-1 combines with J gene TRBJ1-2; TRBD1 matches 9 bases. The J segment lost 8 bases and the V segment lost 3 bases, leaving 16 bases of the junction unmatched. Germline V gene data show CDR1 as DFQATT and CDR2 as SNEGSKA (reference sequence). CDR3 length: 16 residues. The CDR3 region has the DNA TGCAGTGCTAGTTCCGACAGGGGGTACCCCGGTCGGGGCTACACCTTC. Its translation: CSASSDRGYPGRGYTF.

This clonotype was picked up a small number of times. The V gene is TRBV7-9, the J gene TRBJ2-2; D unclear. CDR3 size: 14 residues. Trimming shortened V by 0 bases and J by 6 bases, and 8 bases separated the two germline ends. Per germline, CDR1 SEHNR and CDR2 FQNEAQ (reference sequence). CDR3 protein: CASSLAPVAGELFF. The CDR3 DNA sequence: TGTGCCAGCAGCTTAGCCCCGGTAGCCGGGGAGCTGTTTTTT.

This clonotype has ten or more counts. The gene calls are TRBV18 and TRBJ2-3; weak D call: TRBD1 (5 bases). V lost 3 bases to trimming and J lost 8 bases, with 15 bases between them. The CDR3 runs to 14 residues. The germline CDR1 and CDR2 sequences are KGHSH and LQKENI. CDR3 sequence reads: CASSPTRQNPTQYF. The CDR3 region has the DNA TGTGCCAGCTCACCGACTCGACAGAACCCTACGCAGTATTTT.

This clonotype was detected ten times or more. This sequence joins TRBV7-9 and TRBJ2-1; D is perhaps TRBD2 (5 bases). Trimming took 3 bases from V and 5 from J, leaving 11 bases between them. The CDR3 spans 14 residues. Germline-derived CDR1 and CDR2 are SEHNR and FQNEAQ (reference sequence). The CDR3: CASSFRTENNEQFF. DNA of the CDR3: TGTGCCAGCAGCTTTCGGACTGAAAACAATGAGCAGTTCTTC.

This clonotype came up many times. J is TRBJ2-6 and V is TRBV7-9, with D unresolved. V was cut by 5 bases and J by 16 bases, with 12 bases left in between. This CDR3 has 11 amino acids. CDR1 and CDR2 from the germline V gene are SEHNR and FQNEAQ (reference sequence). The CDR3 region is CASSPGVQLTF. The DNA of the CDR3 is TGTGCCAGCAGCCCCGGCGTGCAGCTGACTTTC.

Comment on this clonotype: The junction departs from germline at one end; a sequencing error may be responsible. This rearrangement joins TRBV11-2 to TRBJ2-3, with no clear D. The germline V gene encodes CDR1 SGHAT and CDR2 FQNNGV. This CDR3 has 16 residues. This CDR3 reads CASSQPPVSRTDTQYF. The CDR3 DNA follows: TGCGCCAGCAGCCAACCCCCGGTATCAAGAACAGATACGCAGTATTTT.

This clonotype was counted many times. The chain recombines TRBV11-2 with TRBJ2-3; perhaps TRBD1 as D (6 bases). V lost 2 bases, J lost 0 bases, and 9 bases lay in between. The germline gives CDR1 SGHAT, CDR2 FQNNGV. The CDR3 has 15 residues. CDR3 loop: CASSLTGTSTDTQYF. CDR3 bases: TGTGCCAGCAGCTTAACCGGGACAAGCACAGATACGCAGTATTTT.

Turning to this clonotype: A read error is possible here, since a much larger clone lies one base away. V gene TRBV6-5 combines with J gene TRBJ2-1; 11 nucleotides agree with TRBD2. The CDR3 has 15 amino acids. The germline CDR1 and CDR2 sequences are MNHEY and SVGAGI. For the CDR3, the DNA is TGTGTCAGCAGTTACCGACTAGCGGGGAACAATGAGCAGTTCTTC. Its protein is CVSSYRLAGNNEQFF.

This clonotype was seen at least ten times. CDR3 residues: CSARNLGYEQYF. The CDR3 DNA is TGCAGTGCTAGAAACCTGGGCTACGAGCAGTACTTC. The V gene is TRBV20-1, the J gene TRBJ2-7, with D uncertain. In germline, CDR1 is DFQATT, CDR2 SNEGSKA (reference sequence). The CDR3 consists of 12 residues. V shed 2 bases and J shed 3 bases, with 8 bases lying between them.

This clonotype was detected ten times or more. The V and J genes are TRBV11-2 and TRBJ2-7, with 8 bases that match TRBD2. Per the germline V gene, CDR1 is SGHAT and CDR2 is FQNNGV. The CDR3 has 13 residues. The CDR3 reads CASSLVAGTSPSV. The CDR3 DNA sequence: TGTGCCAGCAGCTTAGTCGCCGGGACTAGTCCGTCAGTC.

As to this clonotype: A clone one base away is much larger, so this may be a read error. This chain links TRBV12-3 or TRBV12-4 with TRBJ2-1, with TRBD2 matching over 10 bases. Trimming at V came to 7 bases and at J to 6 bases, leaving 9 bases not matched to a gene. The CDR3 covers 15 residues. For the CDR3, the DNA is TGTGCCAGCATAACACCCGGACTAGCGGTCAATGAGCAGTTCTTC. Its translation is CASITPGLAVNEQFF.

CDR3 nucleotides: TGTGCCACCAGGGGGTTATCCCGGGGCTATCCTCACAGTTCCCCCTCCTACAATGAGCAGTTCTTC. Translating gives CATRGLSRGYPHSSPSYNEQFF. The genes are TRBV10-3 and TRBJ2-1; 7 nucleotides align to TRBD1. CDR3 length: 22 amino acids. Looked up from germline, CDR1 is ENHRY and CDR2 is SYGVKD. V shed 10 bases, J shed 0 bases, and the junction held 30 bases outside the gene matches.

Turning to this clonotype: A read error may explain this, as a much larger clone is one base away. V usage is TRBV2 and J usage is TRBJ2-7; 12 bases align to TRBD2. The CDR3 length is 17 residues. J lost 7 bases, V lost 2 bases, and 12 bases had no gene match. From germline, CDR1 is SNHLY and CDR2 FYNNEI. The CDR3 sequence: CASSESASGRAYNEQYF. Here the CDR3 DNA reads TGTGCCAGCAGTGAATCGGCTAGCGGGAGGGCCTACAATGAGCAGTACTTC.

This clonotype has just a few counts. Given a much more abundant clone one base away, this may be a read error. The chain uses TRBV7-9 and TRBJ1-1; D is unresolved. Germline V gives CDR1 SEHNR, CDR2 FQNEAQ (reference sequence). The CDR3 has 14 residues. Trimming took 8 bases from V and 3 from J, leaving 16 bases between them. The DNA of the CDR3 is TGTGCCAGCGGCCTCGGACCGGAACACACTGAAGCTTTCTTT. It codes for CASGLGPEHTEAFF.

The chain uses TRBV19 and TRBJ2-2; TRBD2 aligns across 10 bases. The germline gives CDR1 LNHDA, CDR2 SQIVND (reference sequence). The CDR3 contains 15 residues. Trimming removed 6 bases from V and 3 bases from J; junction bases left unmatched: 4. CDR3 region: CASRTAGGDTGELFF. The CDR3 DNA is TGTGCCAGTAGGACAGCGGGAGGGGACACCGGGGAGCTGTTTTTT. The variable domain in full, with the rest retrieved from reference TRBV19 and TRBJ2-2, is DGGITQSPKYLFRKEGQNVTLSCEQNLNHDAMYWYRQDPGQGLRLIYYSQIVNDFQKGDIAEGYSVSREKKESFPLTVTSAQKNPTAFYLCASRTAGGDTGELFFGEGSRLTVL.

This clonotype was counted many times. The rearrangement uses TRBV11-2 and TRBJ1-1; 8 bases match TRBD1. The trim removed 5 bases at V and 1 base at J, leaving 9 bases unmatched. The germline CDR1 and CDR2 sequences are SGHAT and FQNNGV. CDR3 length equals 16 residues. CDR3 in DNA: TGTGCCAGCAGCCCCGGACAGGGATTAAGGAACACTGAAGCTTTCTTT. Translation: CASSPGQGLRNTEAFF.

This clonotype was seen ten or more times. The V call is TRBV18, the J call TRBJ2-1; D may be TRBD1 or TRBD2 (5 bases each). From germline, CDR1 is KGHSH and CDR2 LQKENI. The CDR3 totals 16 residues. V lost 4 bases and J lost 11, with 24 bases in between. In DNA form, the CDR3 reads TGTGCCAGCTCACGATATTCCGGGACGCTTCAATCCCAGCAGTTCTTC. This translates into CASSRYSGTLQSQQFF.

A remark on this clonotype: This clone may be a read error of a much larger clone one base away. The chain joins TRBV11-2 to TRBJ2-5; 8 bases map to TRBD2. This CDR3 is built from 15 residues. Germline V gene data show CDR1 as SGHAT and CDR2 as FQNNGV. V dropped 4 bases and J dropped 5; count of bases not matched to a gene: 9. The chain's CDR3 is CASSSPGLVRETQYF. DNA of the CDR3: TGTGCCAGCAGCTCGCCGGGACTAGTCAGGGAGACCCAGTACTTC.

There are a few counts of this clonotype. The rearrangement links TRBV9 to TRBJ2-1; 9 nucleotides match TRBD2. CDR1 is SGDLS and CDR2 is YYNGEE in the germline V gene. Losses at the gene ends were 0 bases for V and 0 bases for J; bases not matched to a gene: 4. The CDR3 runs 17 residues. The DNA of the CDR3 is TGTGCCAGCAGCGTAGTACTACTAGCGGGCTCCTACAATGAGCAGTTCTTC. This sequence encodes CASSVVLLAGSYNEQFF.

This clonotype was seen repeatedly, ten times or more. This sequence joins TRBV2 and TRBJ2-1, with D hard to call. Germline CDR1 is SNHLY and CDR2 is FYNNEI. The ends were cut back, 7 bases at V and 5 bases at J, with 0 bases in the middle. The CDR3 is made up of 9 amino acids. The DNA for the CDR3 is TGTGCCAGCAACAATGAGCAGTTCTTC. Translating gives CASNNEQFF.

This clonotype has at least ten counts. The V and J genes are TRBV7-9 and TRBJ2-7; D not resolved. V lost 10 bases and J 5 bases, leaving 24 bases between the germline ends. Germline V gene sequence: CDR1 SEHNR, CDR2 FQNEAQ (reference sequence). CDR3 length equals 15 residues. CDR3 DNA sequence: TGTGCCACCTCCCGTTCCCGGCCTATTGTCAACGAGCAGTACTTC. This codes for CATSRSRPIVNEQYF.

This clonotype was observed at least ten times. The CDR3 reads CASESRPYSGYTF. The CDR3 DNA reads TGTGCCAGCGAATCCCGGCCATATAGTGGCTACACCTTC. This chain links TRBV12-3 or TRBV12-4 with TRBJ1-2; D remains unclear. CDR3 length equals 13 residues. V shed 8 bases and J shed 7 bases, with 17 bases lying between them.

The sample holds many counts of this clonotype. The genes are TRBV7-3 and TRBJ2-3, with 7 bases aligning to TRBD2. V dropped 9 bases and J dropped 3; count of bases not matched to a gene: 9. The germline V gene encodes CDR1 SGHTA and CDR2 FQGTGA. CDR3 size: 14 residues. The CDR3 protein is CASARWEGTDTQYF. In DNA, the CDR3 is TGTGCCAGTGCAAGGTGGGAGGGGACAGATACGCAGTATTTT.

The chain employs TRBV7-8 and TRBJ1-1, with D maybe TRBD1 (5 bases). Germline-derived CDR1 and CDR2 are SGHVS and FQNEAQ. V was trimmed by 5 bases and J by 5 bases, leaving 18 bases between them. The CDR3 is 15 residues long. The CDR3 nucleotides read TGTGCCAGCAGCGTCGAGAGGGGCCCGGGGACTGAAGCTTTCTTT. Translated, it gives CASSVERGPGTEAFF.

There are many counts of this clonotype. This chain connects TRBV28 to TRBJ2-1; 7 positions agree with TRBD2. CDR3 length equals 14 residues. Germline CDR1 MDHEN, CDR2 SYDVKM. The trim removed 7 bases at V and 4 bases at J, leaving 7 bases unmatched. The CDR3 region is CASKGAGNYNEQFF. The DNA of the CDR3 is TGTGCCAGCAAAGGAGCGGGGAATTACAATGAGCAGTTCTTC.

This clonotype occurred many times. The chain joins TRBV3-1 to TRBJ2-7, with TRBD2 identical over 9 bases. Germline V lookup: CDR1 LGHDT, CDR2 YNNKEL (reference sequence). V shed 0 bases and J 3 bases; nucleotides not matched to a gene: 15. This CDR3 contains 19 residues. The CDR3 DNA is TGTGCCAGCAGCCAAGATCTAGCGGGAACCGCATCTGTGGGCTACGAGCAGTACTTC. This codes for CASSQDLAGTASVGYEQYF.

This clonotype was counted between two and nine times. As DNA, the CDR3 is TGTGCCACCAGCAGGCCGGGACAGGGTTTTTTCTTT. Amino acids: CATSRPGQGFFF. This chain joins TRBV15 and TRBJ1-1; 9 bases align to TRBD1. The CDR3 is 12 residues long. The V and J ends lost 3 bases and 13 bases, in that order; junction bases with no gene match: 6. The germline V gene has CDR1 LNHNV and CDR2 YYDKDF (reference sequence).

This clonotype was recorded at least ten times. The chain combines TRBV28 with TRBJ1-4; D is unresolved. The CDR3 contains 12 residues. Germline V gene lookup returns CDR1 MDHEN and CDR2 SYDVKM. Between the trimmed V and J ends, which lost 3 bases and 6 bases, there was a span of 5 bases. The CDR3 protein is CASSFQDEKLFF. The CDR3 DNA follows: TGTGCCAGCAGTTTCCAGGATGAAAAACTGTTTTTT.

Many counts were recorded for this clonotype. The chain has TRBV11-2 and TRBJ2-7; D remains unclear. Germline lookup yields CDR1 SGHAT and CDR2 FQNNGV. The V end lost 1 base, the J end lost 0 bases, and 7 bases lay between the germline ends. The CDR3 is made up of 14 amino acids. The CDR3 DNA reads as TGTGCCAGCAGCTTAGCTTATAGCTCCTACGAGCAGTACTTC. Translation: CASSLAYSSYEQYF.